What follows are 28 T cell receptor beta chains derived from one specimen sequenced in a study of molecular identifiers for immune sequencing clone quantification. TCRdb ran MiXCR on the PCR reads and lists one entry per CDR3 protein. The sample holds approximately 550,000 distinct CDR3 sequences, 25% seen once. Sequenced material: naive CD8+ T cells from blood, with Jurkat cell RNA spiked in. As to subset: FACS-sorted CD8+CD4-CCR7+CD45RA+ naive T cells. The receptors originated from a human donor in good health. Some libraries in this study had Jurkat cell RNA spiked in.

The chain employs TRBV14 and TRBJ1-1; D gene ambiguous. The CDR3 runs to 14 residues. Germline assignment: CDR1 SGHDN and CDR2 FVKESK. V lost 2 bases and J lost 5, with 12 bases in between. CDR3 in amino acids: CASSQWGLGTEAFF. The CDR3 DNA reads as TGTGCCAGCAGCCAATGGGGTCTGGGGACTGAAGCTTTCTTT. Drawing the rest from reference TRBV14 and TRBJ1-1, the complete variable domain is EAGVTQFPSHSVIEKGQTVTLRCDPISGHDNLYWYRRVMGKEIKFLLHFVKESKQDESGMPNNRFLAERTGGTYSTLKVQPAELEDSGVYFCASSQWGLGTEAFFGQGTRLTVV.

The sample holds many counts of this clonotype. V is TRBV28 and J is TRBJ2-7; D might be TRBD1 or TRBD2, each matching 5 bases. Germline-derived CDR1 and CDR2 are MDHEN and SYDVKM. The CDR3 length is 13 residues. V was trimmed by 6 bases and J by 0 bases, leaving 9 bases between them. CDR3 nucleotide sequence: TGTGCCAGCAGCCGGGGCAACTCCTACGAGCAGTACTTC. It translates to CASSRGNSYEQYF.

This clonotype was seen a few times. The chain is built from TRBV30 and TRBJ1-1; D not certain. Germline CDR1 and CDR2: GTSNPN and SVGIG (reference sequence). Deletions cut 5 bases from V and 1 base from J, with 11 bases between. This CDR3 is 13 amino acids long. CDR3 coding DNA: TGTGCCTGGCAAACCACAAGGAACACTGAAGCTTTCTTT. It yields the protein CAWQTTRNTEAFF. Drawing the rest from reference TRBV30 and TRBJ1-1, the complete variable domain is SQTIHQWPATLVQPVGSPLSLECTVEGTSNPNLYWYRQAAGRGLQLLFYSVGIGQISSEVPQNLSASRPQDRQFILSSKKLLLSDSGFYLCAWQTTRNTEAFFGQGTRLTVV.

A note on this clonotype: A clone one base away is much larger, so this may be a read error. The V and J genes are TRBV30 and TRBJ2-4; D may be TRBD1 (7 bases). Germline lookup yields CDR1 GTSNPN and CDR2 SVGIG (reference sequence). The CDR3 is 14 residues long. Trimming took 0 bases from V and 12 from J, leaving 18 bases between them. CDR3 amino acids: CAWSVAEGASAQYF. Here the CDR3 DNA reads TGTGCCTGGAGTGTAGCGGAGGGGGCGAGCGCTCAGTACTTC. Full variable domain (missing parts from reference TRBV30 and TRBJ2-4): SQTIHQWPATLVQPVGSPLSLECTVEGTSNPNLYWYRQAAGRGLQLLFYSVGIGQISSEVPQNLSASRPQDRQFILSSKKLLLSDSGFYLCAWSVAEGASAQYFGAGTRLSVL.

This clonotype turned up a few times. This chain connects TRBV7-9 to TRBJ1-2; D is perhaps TRBD1 (5 bases). Trimming left V 4 bases short and J 3 bases short, with 12 bases between. The germline CDR1 and CDR2 sequences are SEHNR and FQNEAQ (reference sequence). This CDR3 has 14 residues. In DNA form, the CDR3 reads TGTGCCAGCAGCTCCAGGGATGCGCACTATGGCTACACCTTC. This encodes CASSSRDAHYGYTF.

A remark on this clonotype: At one of its ends the junction is not consistent with the germline gene, which may arise from a read error. The V call is TRBV24-1, the J call TRBJ1-1; TRBD1 is a possible D gene (5 bases). The CDR3 runs to 13 residues. Germline V gene data show CDR1 as KGHDR and CDR2 as SFDVKD. As DNA, the CDR3 is TGTGCCACCACCCCAGGGAGTGGAGCTGAAGCTCTCTTT. It encodes CATTPGSGAEALF.

The V call is TRBV7-9, the J call TRBJ2-2, with 8 bases matching TRBD1. The CDR3 totals 18 residues. Germline loops: CDR1 SEHNR, CDR2 FQNEAQ (reference sequence). Trimming took 3 bases from V and 1 from J; bases not matched to a gene: 10. The CDR3 nucleotides are TGTGCCAGCAGCTTCTGGGCAGGGGGCTTAAAGAACACCGGGGAGCTGTTTTTT. Protein: CASSFWAGGLKNTGELFF.

This clonotype occurred many times. The junction does not match germline at one end; this may be a read error. The chain links TRBV7-7 to TRBJ2-3; tentatively, D is TRBD2 (5 bases). Germline CDR1 SSHAT, CDR2 FNYEAQ (reference sequence). The CDR3 runs to 13 residues. The CDR3 coding sequence is TGTGCTAGCAGCTTAGCGCCTTCAGATACGCAGTATTTT. It specifies CASSLAPSDTQYF.

This clonotype was counted only a few times. The V gene is TRBV21-1, the J gene TRBJ2-2; the table's D call TRBD1 went unverified against the DNA. TRBV21-1 is labeled a pseudogene. This CDR3 has 17 amino acids. CDR3 amino acids: CASSIRPGTGVTGELFF. Here the CDR3 DNA reads TGTGCCAGCAGCATTAGACCCGGGACAGGGGTCACCGGGGAGCTGTTTTTT.

A word on this clonotype: A much larger clone is a single base away; this may be a read error. This chain connects TRBV6-5 to TRBJ1-1; D possibly corresponds to TRBD1 (5 bases). The ends were cut back, 8 bases at V and 1 base at J, with 17 bases in the middle. The CDR3 length is 15 residues. Germline CDR1 is MNHEY and CDR2 is SVGAGI. The CDR3 loop reads CASFRADATNTEAFF. The DNA of the CDR3 is TGTGCCAGCTTCAGGGCAGATGCCACGAACACTGAAGCTTTCTTT.

The chain has TRBV3-1 and TRBJ2-6; the match to TRBD1 covers 7 bases. V gave up 3 bases and J gave up 0 bases; unmatched junction bases: 8. The CDR3 runs 18 residues. Germline V lookup: CDR1 LGHDT, CDR2 YNNKEL (reference sequence). This CDR3 reads CASSHRGTATSGANVLTF. The CDR3 nucleotides are TGTGCCAGCAGCCATAGGGGGACAGCCACCTCTGGGGCCAACGTCCTGACTTTC.

This clonotype was observed a few times. The chain joins TRBV4-1 to TRBJ2-3, with D tentatively TRBD2 (6 bases). The ends were cut back, 6 bases at V and 0 bases at J, with 13 bases in the middle. The CDR3 runs 15 residues. Germline V gene data show CDR1 as MGHRA and CDR2 as YSYEKL. This CDR3 is CASRDLASSTDTQYF. The DNA for the CDR3 is TGCGCCAGCAGGGACCTAGCGAGTAGCACAGATACGCAGTATTTT.

This clonotype came up a few times. The V call is TRBV7-9, the J call TRBJ1-2, with D possibly matching TRBD1 (6 bases). Looked up from germline, CDR1 is SEHNR and CDR2 is FQNEAQ (reference sequence). The CDR3 is 14 amino acids. The V end was cut by 5 bases, the J end by 4 bases, with 14 bases between. CDR3 protein: CASSIGTSTYGYTF. The DNA of the CDR3 is TGTGCCAGCAGCATTGGGACAAGTACCTATGGCTACACCTTC.

This clonotype was counted only a few times. The DNA for the CDR3 is TGCGCCAGCAGCCAAGATCCGAAAACCTACCACGAGCAGTACTTC. Translating it yields CASSQDPKTYHEQYF. The genes are TRBV4-3 and TRBJ2-7, with D uncertain. The CDR3 spans 15 residues. With 0 bases removed from V and 5 bases from J, the gap between germline ends came to 14 bases. Germline loops: CDR1 LGHNA, CDR2 YSLEER.

This clonotype was counted at least ten times. The V gene is TRBV5-6, the J gene TRBJ2-7; the D gene could be TRBD1 or TRBD2 (5 bases each). Germline values: CDR1 SGHDT, CDR2 YYEEEE. V dropped 4 bases and J dropped 5 bases, with 13 bases sitting between them. The CDR3 has 13 residues. This CDR3 reads CASSITGTDEQYF. CDR3 in DNA: TGTGCCAGCAGCATAACCGGGACCGACGAGCAGTACTTC.

The sample holds a few counts of this clonotype. The V call is TRBV7-9, the J call TRBJ1-4, with no clear D. The V and J ends lost 3 bases and 6 bases respectively, with 14 bases between them. CDR3 length: 15 amino acids. The germline V gene encodes CDR1 SEHNR and CDR2 FQNEAQ (reference sequence). The CDR3 here is CASSFPRGSYEKLFF. CDR3 coding DNA: TGTGCCAGCAGCTTCCCGCGAGGATCTTATGAAAAACTGTTTTTT.

This clonotype was recorded many times. J is TRBJ1-2 and V is TRBV4-3, with 10 bases lining up with TRBD1. The CDR3 runs to 17 residues. Germline lookup yields CDR1 LGHNA and CDR2 YSLEER. J lost 4 bases, V lost 4 bases, and 12 bases had no gene match. The CDR3 region has the DNA TGCGCCAGCAGCCCCTCTATGGACAGGGGGATAGGCTATGGCTACACCTTC. It codes for CASSPSMDRGIGYGYTF.

Ten or more counts support this clonotype. The rearrangement joins TRBV2 to TRBJ2-3, with D possibly called TRBD1 or TRBD2 (5 bases each). V was pared by 11 bases and J by 6 bases, with 18 bases between. Germline values: CDR1 SNHLY, CDR2 FYNNEI. The CDR3 totals 13 residues. CDR3 amino acids: CAGDGVESDTQYF. In DNA, the CDR3 is TGTGCCGGGGACGGGGTCGAATCTGATACGCAGTATTTT.

This clonotype was counted only a few times. The chain has TRBV5-5 and TRBJ1-5; a possible D gene is TRBD1 (5 bases). The CDR3 runs 15 residues. V was shortened by 3 bases and J by 4 bases, with 14 bases between the two germline ends. Per germline, CDR1 SGHKS and CDR2 YYEKEE (reference sequence). The CDR3 bases are TGTGCCAGCAGCTACGGGAGGGGCGGGAATCAGCCCCAGCATTTT. Translated: CASSYGRGGNQPQHF.

The sample holds many counts of this clonotype. The rearrangement links TRBV7-9 to TRBJ2-7; 7 bases match TRBD1. This CDR3 is built from 14 residues. Trimming took 4 bases from V and 5 from J; bases not matched to a gene: 8. Germline V lookup: CDR1 SEHNR, CDR2 FQNEAQ (reference sequence). The chain's CDR3 is CASSSPTGDDEQYF. The CDR3 DNA reads TGTGCCAGCAGCTCGCCCACAGGGGATGACGAGCAGTACTTC.

This clonotype was counted between two and nine times. The chain combines TRBV7-9 with TRBJ2-7, with D possibly matching TRBD1 (5 bases). The CDR3 extends over 14 amino acids. V was clipped by 5 bases and J by 2 bases, with 13 bases between them. Germline CDR1 is SEHNR and CDR2 is FQNEAQ (reference sequence). CDR3 DNA sequence: TGTGCCAGCAGCCAGTCCGAGACAGCCTACGAGCAGTACTTC. Translating gives CASSQSETAYEQYF. Based on the CDR3 plus reference TRBV7-9 and TRBJ2-7, the full variable domain is DTGVSQNPRHKITKRGQNVTFRCDPISEHNRLYWYRQTLGQGPEFLTYFQNEAQLEKSRLLSDRFSAERPKGSFSTLEIQRTEQGDSAMYLCASSQSETAYEQYFGPGTRLTVT.

This clonotype was seen many times. CDR3 sequence: CAWNTVPYNEQFF. CDR3 coding DNA: TGTGCCTGGAATACAGTGCCCTACAATGAGCAGTTCTTC. The chain carries TRBV30 and TRBJ2-1; D unclear. Germline-derived CDR1 and CDR2 are GTSNPN and SVGIG (reference sequence). The CDR3 sequence is 13 residues long. V was pared by 4 bases and J by 2 bases, with 9 bases between.

This clonotype has ten or more counts. This sequence joins TRBV30 and TRBJ2-7; 9 nucleotides align to TRBD1. Unmatched junction bases numbered 5, after V lost 4 bases and J lost 7 bases. Germline CDR1 reads GTSNPN; CDR2 reads SVGIG (reference sequence). CDR3 length: 12 amino acids. The CDR3 region is CAWTRTGEEQYF. The CDR3, as DNA: TGTGCCTGGACTCGGACAGGGGAGGAGCAGTACTTC.

Many counts were recorded for this clonotype. The chain is built from TRBV12-3 or TRBV12-4 and TRBJ1-5, with a weak D call TRBD1 (5 bases). V lost 8 bases to trimming and J lost 5 bases, with 16 bases between them. This CDR3 has 14 residues. This CDR3 reads CASGSGLRDQPQHF. The DNA of the CDR3 is TGTGCCAGCGGTTCAGGGTTGAGAGATCAGCCCCAGCATTTT.

CDR3 nucleotide sequence: TGCAGTGCAAGCGACGACAGACTACAAAACTATGGCTACACCTTC. As protein: CSASDDRLQNYGYTF. This chain links TRBV20-1 with TRBJ1-2; possible D gene TRBD1, 5 bases. The CDR3 is made up of 15 amino acids. CDR1 is DFQATT and CDR2 is SNEGSKA in the germline V gene (reference sequence). Trimming shortened V by 6 bases and J by 2 bases, and 19 bases separated the two germline ends.

This chain joins TRBV18 and TRBJ2-7, with 8 bases fitting TRBD1. Germline V lookup: CDR1 KGHSH, CDR2 LQKENI. J gave up 2 bases and V 3 bases, and 9 bases lay outside the gene matches. The CDR3 covers 16 residues. CDR3 loop: CASSPYPGQVTYEQYF. The CDR3 bases are TGTGCCAGCTCACCGTATCCGGGACAGGTAACCTACGAGCAGTACTTC.

This clonotype was detected many times. The gene calls are TRBV4-3 and TRBJ2-1; TRBD1 matches at 8 bases. CDR1 LGHNA and CDR2 YSLEER come from the germline V gene. There are 15 residues in the CDR3. The V and J ends lost 4 bases and 0 bases, in that order; junction bases with no gene match: 2. CDR3 bases: TGCGCCAGCAGCCGGGACAGGACCTCCTACAATGAGCAGTTCTTC. It specifies CASSRDRTSYNEQFF.

This clonotype showed up just a few times. This sequence joins TRBV11-2 and TRBJ2-3; D unclear. Per germline, CDR1 SGHAT and CDR2 FQNNGV. The CDR3 spans 15 residues. Trimming pared 1 base from V and 4 bases from J, leaving 12 bases between. CDR3 loop: CASSLVGPVADTQYF. The CDR3 DNA reads TGTGCCAGCAGCTTAGTAGGTCCGGTTGCAGATACGCAGTATTTT.